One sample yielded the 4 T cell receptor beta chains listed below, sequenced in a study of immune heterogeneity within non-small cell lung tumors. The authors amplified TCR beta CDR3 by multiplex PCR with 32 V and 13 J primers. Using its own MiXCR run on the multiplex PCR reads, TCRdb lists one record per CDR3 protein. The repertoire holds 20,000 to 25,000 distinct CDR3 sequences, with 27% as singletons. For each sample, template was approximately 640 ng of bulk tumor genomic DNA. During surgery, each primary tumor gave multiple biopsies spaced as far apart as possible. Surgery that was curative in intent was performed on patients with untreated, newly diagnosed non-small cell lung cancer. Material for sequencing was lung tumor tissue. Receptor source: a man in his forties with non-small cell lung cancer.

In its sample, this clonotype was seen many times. CDR3 in amino acids: CASSNSNGYTF. CDR3 bases: TGCGCCAGCAGCAACTCTAATGGCTACACCTTC. The rearrangement uses TRBV5-1 and TRBJ1-2; D is undetermined. Trimming removed 4 bases at V and 6 bases at J, with 7 bases between. Germline-derived CDR1 and CDR2 are SGHRS and YFSETQ. CDR3 length equals 11 residues.

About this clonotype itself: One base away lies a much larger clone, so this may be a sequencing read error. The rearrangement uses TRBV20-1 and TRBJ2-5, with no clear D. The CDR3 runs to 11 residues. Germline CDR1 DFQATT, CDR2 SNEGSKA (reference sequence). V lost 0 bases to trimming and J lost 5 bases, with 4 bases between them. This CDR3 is CSARDLETQYF. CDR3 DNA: TGCAGTGCTAGAGACTTGGAGACCCAGTACTTC.

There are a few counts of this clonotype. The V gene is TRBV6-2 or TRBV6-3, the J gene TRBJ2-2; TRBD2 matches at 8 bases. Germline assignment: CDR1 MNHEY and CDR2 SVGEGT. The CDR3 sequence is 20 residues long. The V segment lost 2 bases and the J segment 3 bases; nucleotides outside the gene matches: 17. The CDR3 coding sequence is TGTGCCAGCAGTTACGATCCGTCTCGAAGCGGGAGAGGCTACACCGGGGAGCTGTTTTTT. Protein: CASSYDPSRSGRGYTGELFF.

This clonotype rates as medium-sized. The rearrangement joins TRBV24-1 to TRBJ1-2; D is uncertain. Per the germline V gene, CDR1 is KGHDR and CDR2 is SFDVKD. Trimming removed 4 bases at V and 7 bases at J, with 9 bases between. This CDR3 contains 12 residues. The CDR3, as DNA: TGTGCCACCAGTGAGCAGGATTCTGGCTACACCTTC. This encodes CATSEQDSGYTF.